The source of this TCR beta chain is a study of blood T cell repertoires in COVID-19. Germline V gives CDR1 MNHEY, CDR2 SMNVEV (reference sequence). V lost 2 bases and J lost 4; bases outside the gene matches: 8. The CDR3 contains 17 residues. Participants were placed into cohorts based on the clinical history they reported. Some clones are missing from TCRdb's copy, which holds only in-frame ones; the method was immunoSEQ multiplex PCR. The repertoire holds under 250,000 clones, with 85% to 90% as singletons. This sequence was found in a woman in her twenties or thirties with acute COVID-19. The rearrangement links TRBV27 to TRBJ1-4; 9 bases line up with TRBD1. The sample taken for sequencing was PBMCs or T cells enriched from blood (not recorded which). The CDR3 loop is CASSLLPGTGFNEKLFF. The CDR3 DNA is TGTGCCAGCAGTTTACTTCCCGGGACAGGGTTTAATGAAAAACTGTTTTTT.